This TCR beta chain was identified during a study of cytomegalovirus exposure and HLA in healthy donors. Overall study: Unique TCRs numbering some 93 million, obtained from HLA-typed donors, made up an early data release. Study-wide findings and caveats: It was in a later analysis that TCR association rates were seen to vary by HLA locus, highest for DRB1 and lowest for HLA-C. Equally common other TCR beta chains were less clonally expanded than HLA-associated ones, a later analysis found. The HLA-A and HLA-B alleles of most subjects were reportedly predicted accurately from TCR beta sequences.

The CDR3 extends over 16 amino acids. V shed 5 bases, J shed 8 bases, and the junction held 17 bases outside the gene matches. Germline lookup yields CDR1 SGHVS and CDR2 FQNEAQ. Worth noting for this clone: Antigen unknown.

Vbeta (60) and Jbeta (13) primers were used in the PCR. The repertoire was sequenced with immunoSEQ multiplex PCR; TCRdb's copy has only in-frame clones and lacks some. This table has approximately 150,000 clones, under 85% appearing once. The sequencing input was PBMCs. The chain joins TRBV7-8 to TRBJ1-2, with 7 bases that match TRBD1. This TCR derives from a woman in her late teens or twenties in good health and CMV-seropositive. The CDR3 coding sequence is TGTGCCAGCAGCCCCTATTGGACCGGGACAGAGGGCGGCTACACCTTC. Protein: CASSPYWTGTEGGYTF.